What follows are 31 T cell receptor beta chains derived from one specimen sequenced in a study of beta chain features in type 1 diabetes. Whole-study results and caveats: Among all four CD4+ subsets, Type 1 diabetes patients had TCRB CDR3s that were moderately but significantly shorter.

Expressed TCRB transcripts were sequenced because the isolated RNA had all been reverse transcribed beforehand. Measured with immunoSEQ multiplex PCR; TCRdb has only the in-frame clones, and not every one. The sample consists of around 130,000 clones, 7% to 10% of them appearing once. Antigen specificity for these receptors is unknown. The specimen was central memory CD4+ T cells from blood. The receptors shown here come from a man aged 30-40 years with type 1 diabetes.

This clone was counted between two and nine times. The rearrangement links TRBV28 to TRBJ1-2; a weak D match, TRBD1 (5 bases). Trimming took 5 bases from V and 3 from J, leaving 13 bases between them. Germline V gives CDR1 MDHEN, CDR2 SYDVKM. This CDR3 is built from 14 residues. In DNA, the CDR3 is TGTGCCAGCAGTCCCCCAGACAGAGACTATGGCTACACCTTC. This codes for CASSPPDRDYGYTF.

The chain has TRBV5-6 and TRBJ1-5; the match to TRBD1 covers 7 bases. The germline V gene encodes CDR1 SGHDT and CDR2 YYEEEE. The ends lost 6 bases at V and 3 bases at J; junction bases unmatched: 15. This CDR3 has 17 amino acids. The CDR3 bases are TGTGCCAGCATCTATCAGGGGGTTTTTTCCATCAATCAGCCCCAGCATTTT. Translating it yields CASIYQGVFSINQPQHF.

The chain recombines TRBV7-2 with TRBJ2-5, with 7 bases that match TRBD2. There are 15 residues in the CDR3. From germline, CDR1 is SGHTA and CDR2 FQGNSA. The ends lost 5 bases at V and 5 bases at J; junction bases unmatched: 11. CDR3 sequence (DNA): TGTGCCAGCAGCCGGGGGGACTCCCCGTGGGAGACCCAGTACTTC. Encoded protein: CASSRGDSPWETQYF.

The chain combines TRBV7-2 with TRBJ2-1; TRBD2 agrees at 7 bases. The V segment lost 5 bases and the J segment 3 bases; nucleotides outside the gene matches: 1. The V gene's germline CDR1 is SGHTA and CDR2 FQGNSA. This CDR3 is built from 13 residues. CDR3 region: CASSRTSYNEQFF. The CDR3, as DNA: TGTGCCAGCAGCAGGACTAGCTACAATGAGCAGTTCTTC.

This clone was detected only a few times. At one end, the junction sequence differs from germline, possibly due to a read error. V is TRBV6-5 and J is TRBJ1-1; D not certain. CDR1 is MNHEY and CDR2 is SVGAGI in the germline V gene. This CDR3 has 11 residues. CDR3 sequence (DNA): TGTGCCAGCAGTTACTCGGGCTCTCCAGTCTTT. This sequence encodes CASSYSGSPVF.

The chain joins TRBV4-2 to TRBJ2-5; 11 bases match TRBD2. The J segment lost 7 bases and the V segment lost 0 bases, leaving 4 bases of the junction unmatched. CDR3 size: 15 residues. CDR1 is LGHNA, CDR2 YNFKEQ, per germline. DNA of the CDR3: TGTGCCAGCAGCCAAGAACTAGCGGGGGATTCGACCCAGTACTTC. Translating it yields CASSQELAGDSTQYF.

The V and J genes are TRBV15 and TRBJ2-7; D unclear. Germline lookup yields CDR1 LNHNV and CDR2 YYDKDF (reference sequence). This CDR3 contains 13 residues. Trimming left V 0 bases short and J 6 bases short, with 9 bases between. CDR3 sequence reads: CATSRDPSSEQYF. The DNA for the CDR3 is TGTGCCACCAGCAGAGATCCTAGTAGCGAGCAGTACTTC.

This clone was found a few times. CDR3 in amino acids: CASTEGSSGGHQETQYF. DNA of the CDR3: TGTGCCAGCACCGAGGGGTCTAGCGGGGGTCACCAAGAGACCCAGTACTTC. The chain couples TRBV7-9 to TRBJ2-5, with 10 bases matching TRBD2. Germline V lookup: CDR1 SEHNR, CDR2 FQNEAQ (reference sequence). The CDR3 runs 17 residues. Losses at the gene ends were 7 bases for V and 0 bases for J; bases not matched to a gene: 11.

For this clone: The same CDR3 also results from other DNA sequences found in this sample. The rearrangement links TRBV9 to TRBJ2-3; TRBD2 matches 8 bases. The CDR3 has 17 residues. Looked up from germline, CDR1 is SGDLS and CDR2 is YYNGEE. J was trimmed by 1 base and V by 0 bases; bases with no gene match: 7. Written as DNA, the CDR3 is TGTGCCAGCAGCGTAGCTACATCGGGGGGGGGCACAGATACGCAGTATTTT. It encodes CASSVATSGGGTDTQYF.

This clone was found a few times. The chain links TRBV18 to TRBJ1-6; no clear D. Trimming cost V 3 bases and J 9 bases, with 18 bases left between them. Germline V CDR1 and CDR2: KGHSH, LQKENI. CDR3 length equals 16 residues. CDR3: CASSPRPGRMGSPLHF. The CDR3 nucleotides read TGTGCCAGCTCACCCAGGCCAGGTCGGATGGGTTCACCCCTCCACTTT.

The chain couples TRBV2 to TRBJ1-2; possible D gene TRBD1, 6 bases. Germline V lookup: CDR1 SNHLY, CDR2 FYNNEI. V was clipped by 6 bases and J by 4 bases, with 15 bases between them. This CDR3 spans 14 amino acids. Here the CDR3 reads CASRRTVPFYGYTF. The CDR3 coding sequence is TGTGCCAGCAGGAGGACAGTTCCTTTCTATGGCTACACCTTC.

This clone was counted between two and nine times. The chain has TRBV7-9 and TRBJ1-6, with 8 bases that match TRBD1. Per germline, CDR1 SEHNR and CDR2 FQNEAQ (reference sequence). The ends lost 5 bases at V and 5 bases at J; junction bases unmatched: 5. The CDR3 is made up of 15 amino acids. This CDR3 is CASSPQGADNSPLHF. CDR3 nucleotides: TGTGCCAGCAGCCCGCAGGGGGCTGATAATTCACCCCTCCACTTT.

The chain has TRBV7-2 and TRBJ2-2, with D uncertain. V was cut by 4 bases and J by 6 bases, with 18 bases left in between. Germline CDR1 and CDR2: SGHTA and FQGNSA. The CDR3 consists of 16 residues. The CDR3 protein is CASSSSRPRSAGELFF. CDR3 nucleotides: TGTGCCAGCAGCTCGAGTAGGCCCAGGTCGGCCGGGGAGCTGTTTTTT.

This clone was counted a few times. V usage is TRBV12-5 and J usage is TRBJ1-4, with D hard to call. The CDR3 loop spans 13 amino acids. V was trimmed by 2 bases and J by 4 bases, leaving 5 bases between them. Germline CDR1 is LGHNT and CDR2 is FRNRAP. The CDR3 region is CASGLSFNEKLFF. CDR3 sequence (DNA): TGTGCTAGTGGTTTGTCTTTTAATGAAAAACTGTTTTTT.

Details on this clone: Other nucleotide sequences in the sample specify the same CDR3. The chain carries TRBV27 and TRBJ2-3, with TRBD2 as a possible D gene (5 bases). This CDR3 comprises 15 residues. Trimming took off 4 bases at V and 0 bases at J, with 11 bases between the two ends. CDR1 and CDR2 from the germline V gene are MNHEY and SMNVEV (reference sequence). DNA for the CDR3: TGTGCCAGCAGTTCCGGGGTCACTAGCACAGATACGCAGTATTTT. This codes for CASSSGVTSTDTQYF.

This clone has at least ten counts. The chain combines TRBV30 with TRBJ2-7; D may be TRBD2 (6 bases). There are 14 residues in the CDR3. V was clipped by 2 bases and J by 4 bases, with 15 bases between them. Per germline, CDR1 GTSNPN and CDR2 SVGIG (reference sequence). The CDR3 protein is CAWSKGLLLYEQYF. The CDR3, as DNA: TGTGCCTGGAGTAAGGGACTCCTCCTTTACGAGCAGTACTTC.

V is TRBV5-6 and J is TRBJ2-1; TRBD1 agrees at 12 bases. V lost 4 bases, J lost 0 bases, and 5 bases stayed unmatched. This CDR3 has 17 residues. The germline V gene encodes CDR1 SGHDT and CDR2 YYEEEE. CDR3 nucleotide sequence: TGTGCCAGCAGCAAAATGGGACAGGGGGCCTCCTACAATGAGCAGTTCTTC. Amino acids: CASSKMGQGASYNEQFF.

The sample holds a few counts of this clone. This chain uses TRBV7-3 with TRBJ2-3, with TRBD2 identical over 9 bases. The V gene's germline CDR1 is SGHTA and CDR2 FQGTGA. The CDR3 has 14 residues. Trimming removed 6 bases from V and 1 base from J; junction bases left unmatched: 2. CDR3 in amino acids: CASSRTSGTDTQYF. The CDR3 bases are TGTGCCAGCAGTCGGACTAGCGGCACAGATACGCAGTATTTT.

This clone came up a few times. The CDR3 loop is CASSPDRRFPYEQYF. CDR3 nucleotides: TGTGCCAGCAGCCCGGACAGGCGTTTCCCCTACGAGCAGTACTTC. The rearrangement uses TRBV11-2 and TRBJ2-7, with 7 bases aligning to TRBD1. Unmatched junction bases numbered 9, after V lost 5 bases and J lost 2 bases. The CDR3 has 15 residues. Germline V CDR1 and CDR2: SGHAT, FQNNGV.

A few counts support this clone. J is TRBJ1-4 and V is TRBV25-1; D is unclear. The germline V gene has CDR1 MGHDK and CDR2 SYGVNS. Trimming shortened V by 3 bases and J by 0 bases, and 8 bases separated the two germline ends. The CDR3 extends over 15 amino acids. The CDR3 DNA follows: TGTGCCAGCAGTGACAACACCGCAACTAATGAAAAACTGTTTTTT. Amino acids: CASSDNTATNEKLFF.

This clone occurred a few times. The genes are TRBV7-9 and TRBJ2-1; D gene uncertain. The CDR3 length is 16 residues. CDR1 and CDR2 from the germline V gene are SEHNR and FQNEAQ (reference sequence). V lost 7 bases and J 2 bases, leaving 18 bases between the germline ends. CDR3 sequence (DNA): TGTGCCAGCATCGCCCCACGGGTTGGAGCCTACAATGAGCAGTTCTTC. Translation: CASIAPRVGAYNEQFF.

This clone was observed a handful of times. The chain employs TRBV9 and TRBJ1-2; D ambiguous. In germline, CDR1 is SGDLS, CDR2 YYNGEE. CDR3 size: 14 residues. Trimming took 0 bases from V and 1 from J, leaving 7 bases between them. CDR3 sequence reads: CASSVATFNYGYTF. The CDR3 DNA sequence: TGTGCCAGCAGCGTAGCCACTTTTAACTATGGCTACACCTTC.

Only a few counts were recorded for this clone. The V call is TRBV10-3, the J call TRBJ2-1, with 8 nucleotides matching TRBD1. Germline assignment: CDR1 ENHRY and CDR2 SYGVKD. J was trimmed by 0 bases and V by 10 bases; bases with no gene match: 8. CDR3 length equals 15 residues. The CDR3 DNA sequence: TGTGCCACCGGACAGGGTGGGGGCTCCTACAATGAGCAGTTCTTC. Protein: CATGQGGGSYNEQFF.

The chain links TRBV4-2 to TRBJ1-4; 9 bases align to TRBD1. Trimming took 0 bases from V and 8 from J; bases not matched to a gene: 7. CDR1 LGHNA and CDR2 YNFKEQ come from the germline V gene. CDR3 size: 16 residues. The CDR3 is CASSQDQGTGREKLFF. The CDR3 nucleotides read TGTGCCAGCAGCCAAGATCAGGGGACAGGGCGGGAAAAACTGTTTTTT.

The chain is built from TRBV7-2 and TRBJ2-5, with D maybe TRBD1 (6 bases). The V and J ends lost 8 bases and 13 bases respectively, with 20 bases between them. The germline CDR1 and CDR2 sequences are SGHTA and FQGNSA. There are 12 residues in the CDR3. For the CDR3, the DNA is TGTGCCAGCTCTTCCCAGGGGTTAGCTCCGTACTTC. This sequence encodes CASSSQGLAPYF.

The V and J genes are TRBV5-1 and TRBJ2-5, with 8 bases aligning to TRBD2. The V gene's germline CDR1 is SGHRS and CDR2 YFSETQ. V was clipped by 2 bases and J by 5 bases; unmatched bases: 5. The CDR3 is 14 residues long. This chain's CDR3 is CASSFTSGRETQYF. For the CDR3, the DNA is TGCGCCAGCAGCTTTACTAGCGGAAGGGAGACCCAGTACTTC.

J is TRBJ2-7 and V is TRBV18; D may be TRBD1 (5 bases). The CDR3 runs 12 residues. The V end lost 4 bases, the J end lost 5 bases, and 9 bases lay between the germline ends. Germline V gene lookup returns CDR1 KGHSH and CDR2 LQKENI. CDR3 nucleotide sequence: TGTGCCAGCTCACTTGCAGGGAACGAGCAGTACTTC. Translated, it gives CASSLAGNEQYF.

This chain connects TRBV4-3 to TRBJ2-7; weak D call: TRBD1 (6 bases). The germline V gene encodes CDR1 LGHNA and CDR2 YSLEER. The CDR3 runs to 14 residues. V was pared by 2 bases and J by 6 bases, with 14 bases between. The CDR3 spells CASSQTGHRPEQYF. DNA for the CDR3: TGCGCCAGCAGCCAAACGGGACACCGGCCCGAGCAGTACTTC.

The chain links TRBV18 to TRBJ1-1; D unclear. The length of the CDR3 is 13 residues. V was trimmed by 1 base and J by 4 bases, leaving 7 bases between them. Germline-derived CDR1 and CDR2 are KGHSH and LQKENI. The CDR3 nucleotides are TGTGCCAGCTCACCACGGCAATCCACTGAAGCTTTCTTT. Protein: CASSPRQSTEAFF.

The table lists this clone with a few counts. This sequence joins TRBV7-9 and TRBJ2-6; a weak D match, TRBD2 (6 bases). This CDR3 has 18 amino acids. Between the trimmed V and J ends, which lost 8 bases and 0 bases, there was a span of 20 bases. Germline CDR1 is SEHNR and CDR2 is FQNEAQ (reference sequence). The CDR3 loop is CASGTGVGISSGANVLTF. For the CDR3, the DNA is TGTGCCAGCGGGACTGGTGTAGGAATCTCCTCTGGGGCCAACGTCCTGACTTTC.

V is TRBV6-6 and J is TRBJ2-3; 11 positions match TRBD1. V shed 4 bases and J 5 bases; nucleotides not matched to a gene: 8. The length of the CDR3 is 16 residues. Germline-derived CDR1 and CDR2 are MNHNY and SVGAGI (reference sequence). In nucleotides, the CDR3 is TGTGCCAGCAGTTCCGAGGGGACAGGGGGAATAGATACGCAGTATTTT. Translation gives CASSSEGTGGIDTQYF.